These 9 T cell receptor beta chains share one sample of origin, sequenced in a study of identical twins. TCRdb reprocessed the 5' RACE reads with MiXCR, giving one entry per CDR3 protein. This table holds fewer than 250,000 distinct CDR3 sequences, roughly a tenth found once. The sequenced sample was memory (CD45RO+) T cells sorted from blood. These receptors were taken from a woman younger than 30 in good health.

This sequence joins TRBV20-1 and TRBJ1-6; 7 bases fit TRBD1. The CDR3 consists of 18 residues. The trim removed 4 bases at V and 3 bases at J, leaving 15 bases unmatched. Germline V lookup: CDR1 DFQATT, CDR2 SNEGSKA (reference sequence). CDR3 region: CSAIRGTVNSVYNSPLHF. In DNA, the CDR3 is TGCAGTGCTATACGAGGGACAGTGAATTCTGTCTATAATTCACCCCTCCACTTT.

V and J are TRBV18 and TRBJ2-3; no clear D. The CDR3 spans 15 residues. V was pared by 3 bases and J by 2 bases, with 12 bases between. Germline V gene lookup returns CDR1 KGHSH and CDR2 LQKENI. CDR3 sequence: CASSPEQSPTDTQYF. For the CDR3, the DNA is TGTGCCAGCTCACCTGAACAATCTCCCACAGATACGCAGTATTTT.

Ten or more counts support this clonotype. This chain joins TRBV7-2 and TRBJ1-1; D is uncertain. Between the trimmed V and J ends, which lost 3 bases and 4 bases, there was a span of 12 bases. In germline, CDR1 is SGHTA, CDR2 FQGNSA. The CDR3 spans 14 residues. CDR3 amino acids: CASSFSGTRTEAFF. The CDR3 DNA is TGTGCCAGCAGCTTCTCCGGAACTCGCACTGAAGCTTTCTTT.

This chain uses TRBV5-6 with TRBJ2-1; D gene uncertain. Per the germline V gene, CDR1 is SGHDT and CDR2 is YYEEEE. Trimming took off 1 base at V and 10 bases at J, with 9 bases between the two ends. The CDR3 is 12 amino acids. The CDR3 sequence is CASSLWKIEQFF. In DNA form, the CDR3 reads TGTGCCAGCAGCTTGTGGAAGATAGAGCAGTTCTTC.

This clonotype was seen repeatedly, ten times or more. The gene calls are TRBV5-6 and TRBJ2-5, with D unresolved. Trimming took 2 bases from V and 3 from J, leaving 5 bases between them. Germline CDR1 SGHDT, CDR2 YYEEEE. The CDR3 runs 12 residues. CDR3 bases: TGTGCCAGCAGCTTAATTAAAGAGACCCAGTACTTC. This gives the protein CASSLIKETQYF.

This chain joins TRBV12-3 or TRBV12-4 and TRBJ1-2; TRBD1 aligns across 8 bases. V was clipped by 2 bases and J by 8 bases; unmatched bases: 10. CDR3 length: 15 residues. The DNA of the CDR3 is TGTGCCAGCAGTTTACAGGGGGCAGAACTTGGGGGCTACACCTTC. Amino acid sequence: CASSLQGAELGGYTF.

A few counts support this clonotype. The V call is TRBV5-1, the J call TRBJ2-7; maybe TRBD1 (6 bases). Trimming cost V 0 bases and J 1 base, with 11 bases left between them. This CDR3 contains 15 residues. In germline, CDR1 is SGHRS, CDR2 YFSETQ. CDR3 loop: CASSLAGDESYEQYF. The CDR3 bases are TGCGCCAGCAGCTTGGCAGGGGATGAGTCCTACGAGCAGTACTTC.

This clonotype has just a few counts. The chain recombines TRBV12-3 or TRBV12-4 with TRBJ2-1, with D maybe TRBD1 (5 bases). The CDR3 is 10 residues long. V was trimmed by 7 bases and J by 12 bases, leaving 10 bases between them. The CDR3 region is CASTGQRQFF. The CDR3 DNA sequence: TGTGCCAGCACTGGACAACGGCAGTTCTTC.

This clonotype showed up just a few times. CDR3 DNA: TGCAGTGCACAGCAGGGTTCCATCACAGATACGCAGTATTTT. Translating gives CSAQQGSITDTQYF. V and J are TRBV20-1 and TRBJ2-3, with D tentatively TRBD1 (5 bases). V lost 6 bases, J lost 2 bases, and 15 bases lay in between. The CDR3 totals 14 residues. The V gene's germline CDR1 is DFQATT and CDR2 SNEGSKA (reference sequence).